This entry describes one TCR beta chain. This CDR3 is also generated by other DNA sequences in the sample. This sample was included in a study of blood T cell repertoires in COVID-19. At the level of the study: Samples taken during acute and convalescent COVID-19 were collected in the United States, Italy and Spain. The analysed material was cDNA or gDNA that came from T cells, B-cell-depleted T cells, or PBMCs.

Only in-frame clones appear in the TCRdb table, and some are missing; sequencing was by immunoSEQ multiplex PCR. The table includes 150,000 to 200,000 clones, 85% detected once. V trimming: 5 bases; J trimming: 5 bases; junction bases outside the gene matches: 4. Germline values: CDR1 SGHRS, CDR2 YFSETQ. This CDR3 spans 14 amino acids. V gene TRBV5-1 combines with J gene TRBJ1-6, with 7 bases lining up with TRBD1. The origin of this receptor is a human donor with acute or convalescent COVID-19. The donor label of this sample is uncertain. What was sequenced was peripheral blood. CDR3 amino acids: CASSRDRNNSPLHF. CDR3 DNA sequence: TGCGCCAGCAGTCGGGACAGAAATAATTCACCCCTCCACTTT. Full variable domain (remainder filled in from reference TRBV5-1 and TRBJ1-6): KAGVTQTPRYLIKTRGQQVTLSCSPISGHRSVSWYQQTPGQGLQFLFEYFSETQRNKGNFPGRFSGRQFSNSRSEMNVSTLELGDSALYLCASSRDRNNSPLHFGNGTRLTVT.